Below are 19 T cell receptor beta chains sequenced from a single sample in a study of monozygotic twins with inflammatory bowel disease. TCRdb reprocessed the 5' RACE reads and reports one entry per CDR3 protein, with no DNA. Its listing shows approximately 100,000 distinct CDR3 sequences. The sample taken for sequencing was blood. These TCRs come from a human donor with ulcerative colitis or Crohn's disease, or a healthy co-twin of an affected twin (not recorded which).

This chain joins TRBV20-1 and TRBJ2-1; TCRdb's assignment of TRBD1 cannot be checked, as there is no DNA. Germline CDR1 is DFQATT and CDR2 is SNEGSKA (reference sequence). There are 16 residues in the CDR3. The CDR3 is CSARLPRGLIYNEQFF.

This CDR3 reads CAISDLRGDWDWDEQFF. V gene TRBV10-3 combines with J gene TRBJ2-1; the TCRdb D gene call, TRBD1, has no DNA to confirm it. The length of the CDR3 is 17 residues. Germline V gene lookup returns CDR1 ENHRY and CDR2 SYGVKD.

The rearrangement joins TRBV5-1 to TRBJ2-1. The CDR3 has 14 residues. CDR1 is SGHRS and CDR2 is YFSETQ in the germline V gene. CDR3 sequence reads: CASSVLGVTGEQFF.

V is TRBV20-1 and J is TRBJ2-1; TCRdb names TRBD1, which stays unverified in the absence of DNA. The CDR3 has 15 amino acids. Germline assignment: CDR1 DFQATT and CDR2 SNEGSKA (reference sequence). This CDR3 is CSARPGQGLGNEQFF.

The J gene is TRBJ2-7, the V gene TRBV4-1; checking the TCRdb D call of TRBD1 is not possible without DNA. The CDR3 length is 14 residues. The germline V gene encodes CDR1 MGHRA and CDR2 YSYEKL. The CDR3: CASSPSTGIYEQYF.

The chain joins TRBV20-1 to TRBJ1-5; TCRdb's D call, TRBD1, is unchecked because there is no DNA. The V gene's germline CDR1 is DFQATT and CDR2 SNEGSKA (reference sequence). The CDR3 is 21 amino acids. CDR3 sequence reads: CSALNRGGALIVGYSNQPQHF.

V gene TRBV5-8 combines with J gene TRBJ1-3; TCRdb names TRBD1, which stays unverified in the absence of DNA. CDR1 SGHTS and CDR2 YDEGEE come from the germline V gene. This CDR3 has 14 residues. CDR3 sequence reads: CASILRGAGNTIYF.

J is TRBJ1-1 and V is TRBV7-8. The CDR3 consists of 13 residues. Germline CDR1 is SGHVS and CDR2 is FQNEAQ. The CDR3 loop reads CASSVHPNTEAFF. Supplemented by reference TRBV7-8 and TRBJ1-1, the full variable domain reads GAGVSQSPRYKVAKRGQDVALRCDPISGHVSLFWYQQALGQGPEFLTYFQNEAQLDKSGLPSDRFFAERPEGSVSTLKIQRTQQEDSAVYLCASSVHPNTEAFFGQGTRLTVV.

The chain joins TRBV7-9 to TRBJ1-6. CDR3 length: 14 residues. CDR1 and CDR2 from the germline V gene are SEHNR and FQNEAQ (reference sequence). The CDR3 region is CASSGREVPSPLHF.

The chain has TRBV7-8 and TRBJ2-2; TCRdb calls TRBD1, which cannot be checked without DNA. CDR3 length: 15 amino acids. CDR1 and CDR2 (germline): SGHVS, FQNEAQ. The CDR3 here is CASSIGTGSTGELFF. The full variable domain, with the rest looked up from reference TRBV7-8 and TRBJ2-2, is GAGVSQSPRYKVAKRGQDVALRCDPISGHVSLFWYQQALGQGPEFLTYFQNEAQLDKSGLPSDRFFAERPEGSVSTLKIQRTQQEDSAVYLCASSIGTGSTGELFFGEGSRLTVL.

V gene TRBV3-1 combines with J gene TRBJ1-1; no DNA is available, so the TRBD1 call from TCRdb remains unchecked. Germline-derived CDR1 and CDR2 are LGHDT and YNNKEL (reference sequence). There are 17 residues in the CDR3. CDR3 amino acids: CASSQDLGDRVGTEAFF.

This sequence joins TRBV29-1 and TRBJ2-3; TCRdb outputs TRBD1, but without DNA this stays unchecked. Germline CDR1 SQVTM, CDR2 ANQGSEA. CDR3 length: 13 amino acids. CDR3 sequence: CSAGTASTDTQYF.

Here the CDR3 reads CSAKGVALNIQYF. V usage is TRBV20-1 and J usage is TRBJ2-4; checking the TCRdb D call of TRBD1 is not possible without DNA. CDR1 is DFQATT and CDR2 is SNEGSKA in the germline V gene (reference sequence). The CDR3 contains 13 residues.

This clonotype registers medium-sized by frequency. V gene TRBV10-3 combines with J gene TRBJ2-3; no DNA is available, so the TRBD2 call from TCRdb remains unchecked. This CDR3 is built from 14 residues. Germline CDR1 ENHRY, CDR2 SYGVKD. This CDR3 reads CAISDGGNTDTQYF.

This rearrangement joins TRBV11-2 to TRBJ2-2; TCRdb returns TRBD1, unconfirmable since there is no DNA. The CDR3 is made up of 13 amino acids. From germline, CDR1 is SGHAT and CDR2 FQNNGV. CDR3 sequence: CASRGIGTHELFF.

This chain joins TRBV11-2 and TRBJ2-1; TCRdb calls TRBD1, which cannot be checked without DNA. Germline CDR1 and CDR2: SGHAT and FQNNGV. There are 13 residues in the CDR3. The CDR3: CASSGRQVNEQFF.

This rearrangement joins TRBV29-1 to TRBJ2-7. CDR1 and CDR2 from the germline V gene are SQVTM and ANQGSEA. This CDR3 has 12 amino acids. The CDR3 sequence is CSVGRGSYEQYF.

The V gene is TRBV3-1, the J gene TRBJ1-2; no DNA is available, so the TRBD1 call from TCRdb remains unchecked. This CDR3 comprises 14 residues. Per the germline V gene, CDR1 is LGHDT and CDR2 is YNNKEL (reference sequence). CDR3 residues: CASTPGRYNYGYTF.

The V gene is TRBV15, the J gene TRBJ1-5; TCRdb calls TRBD1, which cannot be checked without DNA. CDR1 LNHNV and CDR2 YYDKDF come from the germline V gene (reference sequence). The CDR3 has 16 amino acids. The CDR3 region is CATSREIGASNQPQHF.